This T cell receptor (beta chain) was retrieved from a study of T cell responses to AZD1222 COVID-19 vaccine (dated by TCRdb to about 2021). About the full investigation: AZD1222 recipients with second doses at about 4 weeks or about 12 weeks were pooled, because spike-specific TCR depth and breadth did not differ between schedules. A total of about 230 trial participants underwent TCR sequencing, of whom 200 to 220 received two doses of AZD1222 and about 25 received two doses of the MenACWY control vaccine. Trial participants were enrolled by age into 18-55, 56-69 and 70-plus year subgroups, with approximately 160, 26 and 62 TCR-sequenced participants respectively.

On the study overall, not on this receptor specifically: Nearly half of unique spike-specific TCRs reportedly recognized epitopes outside regions mutated in the B.1.351 and B.1.1.7 variants. Conclusions about previously exposed vaccinees are limited because only six or seven AZD1222 recipients were SARS-CoV-2 seropositive at baseline. Because no day 14 peak-response samples were available, the repertoires could be characterized only after the peak T cell response. A significant rise in spike-specific TCR breadth and depth was observed after two AZD1222 doses relative to day 0 and relative to MenACWY recipients. In the small 56-69-year group, the increase in depth fell short of significance, most likely because of low power. Participants were mostly white British, with more females than males. The authors suggested clonal diversity may have been underestimated. The whole spike protein was spanned by vaccine-associated CD4 TCRs, and dominant responses were seen in regions 160-218 and 743-854.

Via the germline V gene (reference sequence), CDR1 is PRHDT and CDR2 FYEKMQ. After removal of 3 bases from V and 2 bases from J, the junction retains 10 bases not matched to a gene. From its cysteine to its phenylalanine, the CDR3 spans 17 amino acids. Only CDR3 DNA is held: 51 bases, read in frame from base 1. This specimen's time point label, per the study, means: baseline before first vaccination. Samples from vaccinated people were obtained from the UK trials COV001 and COV002, which included a single-blind randomized controlled phase 2/3 trial of AZD1222 (ChAdOx1 nCoV-19) in healthy adults. For TCRbeta chain sequencing, PBMC samples were collected from trial participants at day 0 and at day 28 after the second dose. The CDR3 regions of human TCRbeta chains were analyzed by immunosequencing. As for how the authors treated the data: TCRs in the repertoires were matched against a reference library of SARS-CoV-2-specific TCRs that had been generated with the MIRA antigen-specificity platform. Breadth was defined as the fraction of unique TCRs that were SARS-CoV-2-associated, and depth was defined as the fraction of total T cells that were SARS-CoV-2-associated. Using the MIRA data, each spike-specific TCR was mapped to the spike region that the TCR reacts to and placed in a CD4 or CD8 class. Log10-transformed breadth and depth values were compared by one-way ANOVA with Sidak's multiple comparisons tests. TCRdb limited this immuneACCESS table to in-frame rearrangements with V and J called. A share of clones is missing; checked studies link under half to unresolved V genes, and the rest is unexplained. For V, J and clone size, that table is used; D and trimming come from the DNA. Recorded for this sample are tens of thousands of clones; 85% to 90% of them occurred a single time. The top ten constitute 4.5% to 5.5% of the sample.

Turning to this clone: Its antigen remains unidentified. Base qualities are not at hand, and no much larger clone is one base apart.

The source is an adult in good health. This chain is built from TRBV13 and TRBJ2-5; the junction holds 9 bases that match TRBD2. The specimen comprised peripheral blood, sampled on day 0 of AZD1222 vaccination. CDR3 protein: CASSFSWGSGGQETQYF. The nucleotides are TGTGCCAGCAGCTTTTCCTGGGGTAGCGGGGGACAAGAGACCCAGTACTTC.